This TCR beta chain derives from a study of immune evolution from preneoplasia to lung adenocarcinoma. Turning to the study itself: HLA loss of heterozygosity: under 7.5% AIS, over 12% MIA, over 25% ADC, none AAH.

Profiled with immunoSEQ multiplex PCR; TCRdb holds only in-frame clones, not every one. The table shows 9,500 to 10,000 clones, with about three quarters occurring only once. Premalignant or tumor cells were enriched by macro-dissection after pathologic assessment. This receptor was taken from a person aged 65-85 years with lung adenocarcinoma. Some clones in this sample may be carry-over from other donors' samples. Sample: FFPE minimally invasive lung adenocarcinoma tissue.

The CDR3 loop reads CAWSPNTGSGEKLFF. CDR3 DNA sequence: TGTGCCTGGAGTCCTAATACGGGGTCGGGGGAAAAACTGTTTTTT. V usage is TRBV30 and J usage is TRBJ1-4; no firm D call. This CDR3 comprises 15 residues. Trimming shortened V by 2 bases and J by 8 bases, and 18 bases separated the two germline ends. Germline V gene data show CDR1 as GTSNPN and CDR2 as SVGIG (reference sequence).